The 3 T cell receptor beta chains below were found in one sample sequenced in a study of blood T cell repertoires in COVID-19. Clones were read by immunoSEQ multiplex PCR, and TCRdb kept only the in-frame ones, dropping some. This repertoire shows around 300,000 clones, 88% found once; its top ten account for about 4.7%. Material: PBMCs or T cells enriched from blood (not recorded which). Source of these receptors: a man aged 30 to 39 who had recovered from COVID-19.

The CDR3, as DNA: TGCGCCAGCAGCTTCCTAGCGGGCCCCTACAATGAGCAGTTCTTC. This sequence encodes CASSFLAGPYNEQFF. J is TRBJ2-1 and V is TRBV5-1; 8 bases are a match to TRBD2. The germline V gene has CDR1 SGHRS and CDR2 YFSETQ. The trim removed 2 bases at V and 2 bases at J, leaving 3 bases unmatched. The CDR3 totals 15 residues.

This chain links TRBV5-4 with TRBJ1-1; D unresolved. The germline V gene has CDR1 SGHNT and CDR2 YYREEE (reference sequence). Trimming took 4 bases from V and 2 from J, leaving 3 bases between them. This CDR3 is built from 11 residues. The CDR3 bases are TGTGCCAGCAGCACAAACACTGAAGCTTTCTTT. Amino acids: CASSTNTEAFF.

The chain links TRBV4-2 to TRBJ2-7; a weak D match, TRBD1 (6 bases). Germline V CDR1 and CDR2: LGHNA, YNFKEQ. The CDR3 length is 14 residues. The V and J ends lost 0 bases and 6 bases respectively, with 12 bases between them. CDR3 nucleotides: TGTGCCAGCAGCCAAGACAGGGGTTTGGCCGAGCAGTACTTC. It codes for CASSQDRGLAEQYF.